Below are 7 T cell receptor beta chains sequenced from a single sample in a study of CD8 T cells in Susac syndrome (dated by TCRdb to about 2019). Library generation was performed with the immunoSEQ multiplex PCR assay. RNA was extracted using the RNeasy kit, and about 0.45 to 1 microgram was reverse transcribed with random hexamers. Using fastp at Q25 and MiXCR, TCRdb reprocessed the public reads and kept productive beta chains. Merged by CDR3 protein, the rows form single entries marked with the most common genes and DNA. Across this sample there are roughly 300,000 distinct CDR3 sequences, with about 85% seen only once. Approximately 0.11% of the sample goes to the ten largest clones. Sequencing was done on a sample of CD8+ T cells from PBMCs. The receptors come from a human donor with multiple sclerosis.

This clonotype was recorded only once. The V and J genes are TRBV11-1 and TRBJ2-4; D call uncertain. The CDR3 totals 20 residues. Trimming removed 5 bases at V and 1 base at J, with 27 bases between. Germline loops: CDR1 SGHAT, CDR2 FQDESV (reference sequence). CDR3 sequence reads: CASSPSWVRQEAPAKNIQYF. The CDR3 region has the DNA TGTGCCAGCAGCCCCTCCTGGGTCCGTCAGGAAGCCCCTGCCAAAAACATTCAGTACTTC.

The rearrangement links TRBV28 to TRBJ1-1; D may be TRBD1 (5 bases). The CDR3 consists of 17 residues. Deletions cut 2 bases from V and 0 bases from J, with 16 bases between. Germline CDR1 is MDHEN and CDR2 is SYDVKM. CDR3: CASSLPPQDVLNTEAFF. CDR3 DNA: TGTGCCAGCAGTTTACCTCCACAGGACGTCTTGAACACTGAAGCTTTCTTT.

The chain is built from TRBV27 and TRBJ2-3; perhaps TRBD2 as D (5 bases). V lost 0 bases and J lost 8, with 18 bases in between. This CDR3 has 16 residues. Germline V lookup: CDR1 MNHEY, CDR2 SMNVEV (reference sequence). This CDR3 is CASSLSLAASWGTQYF. As DNA, the CDR3 is TGTGCCAGCAGTTTATCCCTAGCAGCCTCCTGGGGTACGCAGTATTTT.

This clonotype was observed a few times. This chain connects TRBV13 to TRBJ2-7; D tentatively fits TRBD1 or TRBD2 (6 bases each). This CDR3 spans 15 amino acids. CDR1 PRHDT and CDR2 FYEKMQ come from the germline V gene (reference sequence). V was shortened by 3 bases and J by 2 bases, with 14 bases between the two germline ends. In DNA form, the CDR3 reads TGTGCCAGCAGCTTCCTTGGAGGGGGTGCCTACGAGCAGTACTTC. Translating it yields CASSFLGGGAYEQYF.

The V and J genes are TRBV30 and TRBJ2-3; 7 bases agree with TRBD2. The trim removed 6 bases at V and 4 bases at J, leaving 10 bases unmatched. The CDR3 has 14 residues. Germline CDR1 reads GTSNPN; CDR2 reads SVGIG (reference sequence). The CDR3 spells CACEVGGEPDTQYF. The CDR3 nucleotides read TGTGCCTGCGAAGTGGGGGGGGAGCCAGATACGCAGTATTTT.

The chain uses TRBV13 and TRBJ2-1, with D unclear. Trimming removed 5 bases from V and 5 bases from J, with 10 bases in between. The CDR3 extends over 13 amino acids. The V gene's germline CDR1 is PRHDT and CDR2 FYEKMQ (reference sequence). The CDR3 coding sequence is TGTGCCAGCAGCCCTCCCAGCGACAATGAGCAGTTCTTC. Protein: CASSPPSDNEQFF.

The gene calls are TRBV7-2 and TRBJ2-3; TRBD2 agrees at 10 bases. Trimming at V came to 0 bases and at J to 6 bases, leaving 9 bases not matched to a gene. The CDR3 is 17 amino acids. CDR1 is SGHTA and CDR2 is FQGNSA in the germline V gene. The CDR3 loop is CASSLAGLAEIRDTQYF. CDR3 DNA sequence: TGTGCCAGCAGCTTAGCCGGACTAGCGGAGATTCGGGATACGCAGTATTTT. Based on the CDR3 plus reference TRBV7-2 and TRBJ2-3, the full variable domain is GAGVSQSPSNKVTEKGKDVELRCDPISGHTALYWYRQSLGQGLEFLIYFQGNSAPDKSGLPSDRFSAERTGGSVSTLTIQRTQQEDSAVYLCASSLAGLAEIRDTQYFGPGTRLTVL.